These T cell receptor beta chains were read from a single sample in a study of OX40 agonist ivuxolimab in advanced cancers. Sequencing was performed with immunoSEQ multiplex PCR; in TCRdb, only in-frame clones are kept and a portion is missing. The sample records 55,000 to 70,000 clones, about 90% being singletons. Sequenced material: CD4+ or CD8+ T cells sorted from blood, taken in a trial of the OX40 agonist ivuxolimab. These receptors were collected from an adult with an advanced solid tumor such as melanoma, head and neck, liver or kidney cancer. Each CDR3 is given with its conserved first and last residue. The order of the fields is V gene, D gene, CDR3 length, J gene, clone size, CDR3 protein, CDR3 DNA. A D gene is named only where the DNA matches it firmly. Not all rows give a size; the values are once, few, many and, for expanded clones, a class.

V gene: TRBV27; D gene: TRBD2; CDR3 length: 18; J gene: TRBJ2-1; clone size: -; CDR3 protein: CASSLTGGISFPHNEQFF; CDR3 DNA: TGTGCCAGCAGTTTAACGGGGGGAATCAGTTTTCCCCACAATGAGCAGTTCTTC
V gene: TRBV14; D gene: -; CDR3 length: 16; J gene: TRBJ2-1; clone size: -; CDR3 protein: CASSHPGHSSYNEQFF; CDR3 DNA: TGTGCCAGCAGCCACCCGGGACACAGCTCCTACAATGAGCAGTTCTTC
V gene: TRBV4-1; D gene: -; CDR3 length: 17; J gene: TRBJ2-7; clone size: -; CDR3 protein: CASSQGSTVTFSYEQYF; CDR3 DNA: TGCGCCAGCAGCCAAGGGTCAACCGTGACATTCTCCTACGAGCAGTACTTC
V gene: TRBV6-1; D gene: -; CDR3 length: 13; J gene: TRBJ1-5; clone size: -; CDR3 protein: CASSEAEYQPQHF; CDR3 DNA: TGTGCCAGCAGTGAAGCGGAGTATCAGCCCCAGCATTTT
V gene: TRBV29-1; D gene: TRBD1; CDR3 length: 13; J gene: TRBJ2-2; clone size: -; CDR3 protein: CSVDRANTGELFF; CDR3 DNA: TGCAGCGTGGACAGGGCGAACACCGGGGAGCTGTTTTTT
V gene: TRBV5-4; D gene: -; CDR3 length: 13; J gene: TRBJ1-1; clone size: -; CDR3 protein: CASSGGSPPEAFF; CDR3 DNA: TGTGCCAGCAGCGGGGGGAGTCCCCCTGAAGCTTTCTTT
V gene: TRBV2; D gene: -; CDR3 length: 14; J gene: TRBJ1-4; clone size: -; CDR3 protein: CASIRARGGEKLFF; CDR3 DNA: TGTGCCAGCATTCGAGCCAGGGGCGGTGAAAAACTGTTTTTT
V gene: TRBV7-6; D gene: -; CDR3 length: 12; J gene: TRBJ2-1; clone size: -; CDR3 protein: CASSWLNNEQFF; CDR3 DNA: TGTGCCAGCAGCTGGCTTAACAATGAGCAGTTCTTC
V gene: TRBV15; D gene: TRBD1; CDR3 length: 15; J gene: TRBJ2-7; clone size: -; CDR3 protein: CATSRVWDSSYEQYF; CDR3 DNA: TGTGCCACCAGCAGAGTATGGGACAGCTCCTACGAGCAGTACTTC
V gene: TRBV4-1; D gene: -; CDR3 length: 15; J gene: TRBJ2-7; clone size: -; CDR3 protein: CASSQDRQGLGEQYF; CDR3 DNA: TGCGCCAGCAGCCAAGACCGGCAGGGATTAGGCGAGCAGTACTTC
V gene: TRBV2; D gene: -; CDR3 length: 16; J gene: TRBJ1-5; clone size: -; CDR3 protein: CASTSDVFLKGQPQHF; CDR3 DNA: TGTGCCAGCACGAGCGACGTGTTCTTGAAGGGTCAGCCCCAGCATTTT
V gene: TRBV16; D gene: TRBD2; CDR3 length: 16; J gene: TRBJ2-3; clone size: once; CDR3 protein: CASSPELAGSTDTQYF; CDR3 DNA: TGTGCCAGCAGCCCAGAACTAGCGGGGAGCACAGATACGCAGTATTTT
V gene: TRBV15; D gene: -; CDR3 length: 14; J gene: TRBJ2-5; clone size: -; CDR3 protein: CATSRDAGQETQYF; CDR3 DNA: TGTGCCACCAGCAGAGACGCGGGACAAGAGACCCAGTACTTC
V gene: TRBV9; D gene: -; CDR3 length: 11; J gene: TRBJ1-2; clone size: -; CDR3 protein: CASSVVDQVPF; CDR3 DNA: TGTGCCAGCAGCGTAGTAGATCAGGTGCCCTTC